Listed here are 8 T cell receptor beta chains from one sample, sequenced in a study of blood T cell repertoires in COVID-19. Some clones are missing from TCRdb's copy, which holds only in-frame ones; the method was immunoSEQ multiplex PCR. The table shows around 120,000 clones, with less than 85% occurring only once. Sequencing was done on a sample of peripheral blood. These TCRs come from a human donor with acute or convalescent COVID-19. The donor label of this sample is uncertain.

This clone was observed at least ten times. The chain joins TRBV24-1 to TRBJ2-5; D may be TRBD2 (5 bases). Per the germline V gene, CDR1 is KGHDR and CDR2 is SFDVKD. Trimming left V 3 bases short and J 5 bases short, with 18 bases between. The CDR3 is 16 amino acids. The CDR3 nucleotides are TGTGCCACCAGTGATCCGCCCGTACGGGGTCGTGAGACCCAGTACTTC. This translates into CATSDPPVRGRETQYF.

The gene calls are TRBV11-2 and TRBJ2-7; D might be TRBD1 (6 bases). Germline V gives CDR1 SGHAT, CDR2 FQNNGV. The CDR3 is 14 residues long. Trimming pared 1 base from V and 6 bases from J, leaving 13 bases between. The DNA for the CDR3 is TGTGCCAGCAGCTTAGTCCCAGGGGATGGCGAGCAGTACTTC. Its translation is CASSLVPGDGEQYF.

This chain links TRBV15 with TRBJ1-6, with D possibly TRBD1 on 5 matching bases. This CDR3 is built from 18 residues. Trimming cost V 3 bases and J 0 bases, with 15 bases left between them. Per the germline V gene, CDR1 is LNHNV and CDR2 is YYDKDF (reference sequence). The DNA for the CDR3 is TGTGCCACCAGCAGGGGCCTTACGGGGGGCTCCTATAATTCACCCCTCCACTTT. Protein product: CATSRGLTGGSYNSPLHF.

The chain uses TRBV10-3 and TRBJ2-1; 8 bases agree with TRBD2. V shed 0 bases, J shed 0 bases, and the junction held 7 bases outside the gene matches. The germline CDR1 and CDR2 sequences are ENHRY and SYGVKD. The length of the CDR3 is 18 residues. In nucleotides, the CDR3 is TGTGCCATCAGTGAGTCCTCGGGGGGGCCCAGCTCCTACAATGAGCAGTTCTTC. This sequence encodes CAISESSGGPSSYNEQFF.

The CDR3 coding sequence is TGTGCCAGCAGTAAGCTAGCGGGGACCACAGATACGCAGTATTTT. It codes for CASSKLAGTTDTQYF. This chain joins TRBV28 and TRBJ2-3, with 9 nucleotides matching TRBD2. Looked up from germline, CDR1 is MDHEN and CDR2 is SYDVKM. V dropped 5 bases and J dropped 2; count of bases not matched to a gene: 5. The length of the CDR3 is 15 residues.

About this clone: A junction end diverges from the germline sequence, so it may reflect a read error. The chain links TRBV7-7 to TRBJ2-1; 16 bases are a match to TRBD2. This CDR3 comprises 17 residues. The germline V gene encodes CDR1 SSHAT and CDR2 FNYEAQ (reference sequence). The CDR3 DNA reads TGTGCTAGCAGCTCGGGACTAGCGGGGGGGCCTGGCAATGAGCAGTTCTTC. Amino acids: CASSSGLAGGPGNEQFF.

The chain is built from TRBV19 and TRBJ1-3; unclear D gene. The CDR3 extends over 16 amino acids. With 3 bases removed from V and 5 bases from J, the gap between germline ends came to 17 bases. Germline V gene data show CDR1 as LNHDA and CDR2 as SQIVND (reference sequence). This chain's CDR3 is CASSIPLRGYRNTIYF. CDR3 nucleotide sequence: TGTGCCAGTAGTATCCCTCTACGGGGATATAGAAACACCATATATTTT.

The V gene is TRBV6-5, the J gene TRBJ1-2, with 7 bases that match TRBD1. Germline V gene sequence: CDR1 MNHEY, CDR2 SVGAGI. J was trimmed by 5 bases and V by 2 bases; bases with no gene match: 5. This CDR3 has 14 amino acids. The CDR3 loop is CASSYRGTAYGYTF. CDR3 coding DNA: TGTGCCAGCAGTTACAGAGGGACAGCGTATGGCTACACCTTC.